The 32 T cell receptor beta chains in this list originate from one sample, sequenced in a study of T-cell reconstitution after alpha-beta-depleted transplantation in children (dated by TCRdb to 2016 to 2017). Explained via the paper, the treatment or condition label denotes: allogeneic hematopoietic cell transplantation with graft depleted of TCRalphabeta T cells and CD19 B cells. Library preparation used PCR. Sequenced on an Illumina HiSeq 2500. To normalize quantification of the TCRbeta repertoire, the TCR libraries were built with molecular barcoding that relied on unique molecular identifiers. TCRdb handled the public reads itself, with Q25 trimming in fastp and clone calling in MiXCR, and kept productive beta chains. Rows matching on CDR3 protein sequence are summarized as one entry with the most common DNA and genes. Here the sample has a few hundred thousand distinct CDR3 sequences; 10% to 15% occur a single time. Over 2% of the sample comes from the top ten.

The sample here was PBMCs, mostly from graft donor cells, taken 360 days after TCRalphabeta/CD19-depleted stem cell transplant. Receptors were obtained from a male patient aged 10-17 years who had a stem cell transplant for acute myeloid leukemia, so the T cells may come from the graft donor.

A word on this clonotype: A read error may be the cause here, since a much bigger clone is one base away. J is TRBJ2-1 and V is TRBV6-1; 12 bases align to TRBD2. The CDR3 is 16 residues long. V was pared by 5 bases and J by 2 bases, with 4 bases of the junction left unmatched. The germline V gene encodes CDR1 MNHNS and CDR2 SASEGT. DNA of the CDR3: TGTGCCAGCAGTACCCTAGCGGGAGGGCCCTACAATGAGCAGTTCTTC. As protein: CASSTLAGGPYNEQFF.

This clonotype was counted many times. The V gene is TRBV12-5, the J gene TRBJ2-5; perhaps TRBD2 as D (7 bases). CDR3 size: 15 residues. Trimming took off 0 bases at V and 5 bases at J, with 13 bases between the two ends. Germline V gene sequence: CDR1 LGHNT, CDR2 FRNRAP. Here the CDR3 reads CASGLVPGGEETQYF. In DNA, the CDR3 is TGTGCTAGTGGTTTGGTACCGGGGGGCGAGGAGACCCAGTACTTC.

A few counts support this clonotype. CDR3 in amino acids: CASSLDSGTGGSEQYF. In DNA form, the CDR3 reads TGTGCCAGCAGTTTGGATTCCGGGACAGGGGGTTCCGAGCAGTACTTC. The chain has TRBV12-3 or TRBV12-4 and TRBJ2-7; 11 bases fit TRBD1. J gave up 6 bases and V 3 bases, and 10 bases lay outside the gene matches. CDR3 length equals 16 residues.

The rearrangement joins TRBV7-3 to TRBJ2-1; D remains ambiguous. CDR1 and CDR2 from the germline V gene are SGHTA and FQGTGA. Trimming took 8 bases from V and 0 from J, leaving 14 bases between them. There are 15 residues in the CDR3. Written as DNA, the CDR3 is TGTGCCAGCCCTATGGGTTGTAGCTCCTACAATGAGCAGTTCTTC. Amino acids: CASPMGCSSYNEQFF.

The J gene is TRBJ2-5, the V gene TRBV28; 9 nucleotides match TRBD2. J gave up 5 bases and V 6 bases, and 10 bases lay outside the gene matches. CDR1 MDHEN and CDR2 SYDVKM come from the germline V gene. This CDR3 is built from 15 residues. DNA of the CDR3: TGTGCCAGCAGGGCCTGGCGGGGGGGCCCGGAGACCCAGTACTTC. It is translated as CASRAWRGGPETQYF.

V is TRBV12-3 or TRBV12-4 and J is TRBJ2-7, with 9 bases matching TRBD2. CDR3 size: 17 residues. The trim removed 0 bases at V and 0 bases at J, leaving 6 bases unmatched. CDR3 residues: CASSLALGTSSSYEQYF. CDR3 nucleotide sequence: TGTGCCAGCAGTTTAGCGCTAGGGACTAGCAGCTCCTACGAGCAGTACTTC.

This clonotype was observed at least ten times. The DNA for the CDR3 is TGCAGTGCTTTGACAGGGGGCGGGGGCGAGCAGTACTTC. Translation gives CSALTGGGGEQYF. This chain joins TRBV20-1 and TRBJ2-7; 10 bases line up with TRBD1. V was clipped by 5 bases and J by 6 bases; unmatched bases: 7. The CDR3 length is 13 residues. Germline assignment: CDR1 DFQATT and CDR2 SNEGSKA (reference sequence).

This clonotype was picked up a small number of times. The rearrangement joins TRBV12-3 or TRBV12-4 to TRBJ1-5; TRBD1 is a possible D gene (5 bases). Deletions cut 6 bases from V and 4 bases from J, with 10 bases between. The CDR3 sequence is 13 residues long. This CDR3 is CASRGTANQPQHF. As DNA, the CDR3 is TGTGCCAGCAGAGGGACGGCGAATCAGCCCCAGCATTTT.

This clonotype was detected only a few times. The J gene is TRBJ2-5, the V gene TRBV20-1, with a possible D match to TRBD1 (6 bases). CDR1 and CDR2 (germline): DFQATT, SNEGSKA (reference sequence). This CDR3 contains 14 residues. Trimming removed 1 base at V and 5 bases at J, with 14 bases between. CDR3 coding DNA: TGCAGTGCTAGAGGGTACAGGGAAAGGGAGACCCAGTACTTC. Translating it yields CSARGYRERETQYF.

The J gene is TRBJ2-1, the V gene TRBV12-3 or TRBV12-4, with no clear D. V gave up 0 bases and J gave up 0 bases, with 12 bases separating them. The CDR3 runs to 17 residues. The CDR3 loop reads CASSLAMATLSYNEQFF. CDR3 DNA sequence: TGTGCCAGCAGTTTAGCCATGGCCACCCTCTCCTACAATGAGCAGTTCTTC.

The chain is built from TRBV12-3 or TRBV12-4 and TRBJ1-2; 7 bases match TRBD1. This CDR3 comprises 17 residues. J was trimmed by 3 bases and V by 2 bases; bases with no gene match: 12. CDR3 amino acids: CASSLFIGGRGDYGYTF. The DNA for the CDR3 is TGTGCCAGCAGTTTATTCATCGGTGGCAGGGGGGACTATGGCTACACCTTC.

The V and J genes are TRBV21-1 and TRBJ2-7; the DNA was not used to check the table's D call, TRBD1. TRBV21-1 is a pseudogene segment. CDR3 length: 17 amino acids. CDR3 DNA: TGTGCCAGCAGCAAAGACCAGAGTACGGGGCACTCCTACGAGCAGTACTTC. Protein: CASSKDQSTGHSYEQYF.

This clonotype was counted a few times. CDR3 nucleotides: TGTGCCAGCAGCGCGGCAACGAGCTCCTACAATGAGCAGTTCTTC. Its protein product is CASSAATSSYNEQFF. V usage is TRBV11-2 and J usage is TRBJ2-1; D ambiguous. CDR3 length: 15 amino acids. CDR1 SGHAT and CDR2 FQNNGV come from the germline V gene. Trimming cost V 5 bases and J 0 bases, with 11 bases left between them.

The chain joins TRBV12-3 or TRBV12-4 to TRBJ2-3; weak D call: TRBD1 (6 bases). The CDR3 is 17 residues long. Trimming took 7 bases from V and 1 from J, leaving 21 bases between them. Here the CDR3 reads CASTQTRGIFGTDTQYF. CDR3 in DNA: TGTGCCAGCACCCAAACTAGGGGGATTTTCGGCACAGATACGCAGTATTTT.

This sequence joins TRBV18 and TRBJ2-6, with 8 bases aligning to TRBD1. The junction had 2 bases not matched to a gene; V was cut back by 2 bases and J by 2 bases. Looked up from germline, CDR1 is KGHSH and CDR2 is LQKENI. The CDR3 has 16 amino acids. CDR3 amino acids: CASSPETGAGANVLTF. CDR3 nucleotide sequence: TGTGCCAGCTCACCAGAGACAGGGGCTGGGGCCAACGTCCTGACTTTC.

In its sample, this clonotype was seen a few times. The gene calls are TRBV5-1 and TRBJ2-3; D might be TRBD1 (7 bases). Germline assignment: CDR1 SGHRS and CDR2 YFSETQ. The CDR3 has 16 residues. V dropped 3 bases and J dropped 6 bases, with 20 bases sitting between them. The CDR3 coding sequence is TGCGCCAGCAGCTCCCGCGGGACAGCGGTAGCGGATACGCAGTATTTT. Its translation is CASSSRGTAVADTQYF.

The V gene is TRBV29-1, the J gene TRBJ2-2; 8 bases map to TRBD2. The CDR3 extends over 13 amino acids. Germline V CDR1 and CDR2: SQVTM, ANQGSEA. Losses at the gene ends were 4 bases for V and 10 bases for J; bases not matched to a gene: 8. In DNA form, the CDR3 reads TGCAGCGTTGTGGGCGGGAGGAGGGAGGAGCTGTTTTTT. It translates to CSVVGGRREELFF.

The chain links TRBV15 to TRBJ1-1; possible D gene TRBD1, 5 bases. Trimming took off 1 base at V and 2 bases at J, with 11 bases between the two ends. Looked up from germline, CDR1 is LNHNV and CDR2 is YYDKDF (reference sequence). This CDR3 is built from 15 residues. The CDR3 protein is CATSRGLGENTEAFF. The CDR3 DNA sequence: TGTGCCACCAGCAGAGGTTTGGGGGAAAACACTGAAGCTTTCTTT.

This clonotype has ten or more counts. The V call is TRBV28, the J call TRBJ1-1; 7 bases are a match to TRBD1. This CDR3 contains 11 residues. V shed 6 bases, J shed 7 bases, and the junction held 2 bases outside the gene matches. Per germline, CDR1 MDHEN and CDR2 SYDVKM. For the CDR3, the DNA is TGTGCCAGCAGCTGGGACAGTGAAGCTTTCTTT. It encodes CASSWDSEAFF.

The genes are TRBV4-2 and TRBJ2-7; tentatively, D is TRBD1 (5 bases). V shed 3 bases and J shed 0 bases, with 12 bases lying between them. This CDR3 is 15 amino acids long. The germline V gene has CDR1 LGHNA and CDR2 YNFKEQ. Here the CDR3 DNA reads TGTGCCAGCAGCCATCTGGACACGAGCTCCTACGAGCAGTACTTC. Its translation is CASSHLDTSSYEQYF.

The CDR3 DNA reads TGTGCCAGCAGCACGGGGGACCCCTCCTACGAGCAGTACTTC. It codes for CASSTGDPSYEQYF. The chain has TRBV21-1 and TRBJ2-7; TRBD1, as called in the table, went unchecked against the DNA. TRBV21-1 counts as a pseudogene. This CDR3 region has 14 residues.

This clonotype was detected a few times. The J gene is TRBJ2-1, the V gene TRBV29-1; D ambiguous. The CDR3 runs 15 residues. V gave up 0 bases and J gave up 3 bases, with 12 bases separating them. CDR1 is SQVTM and CDR2 is ANQGSEA in the germline V gene. In DNA form, the CDR3 reads TGCAGCGTTGAAGATCTGAGGCTCGGCTACAATGAGCAGTTCTTC. Amino acids: CSVEDLRLGYNEQFF.

This clonotype has more than one count but fewer than ten. The rearrangement joins TRBV12-3 or TRBV12-4 to TRBJ2-5; 11 nucleotides agree with TRBD2. The J segment lost 2 bases and the V segment lost 3 bases, leaving 5 bases of the junction unmatched. The CDR3 runs to 16 residues. In DNA form, the CDR3 reads TGTGCCAGCAGTTTTTTTCGACTAGCGGGACAAGAGACCCAGTACTTC. Its protein product is CASSFFRLAGQETQYF.

This clonotype has a handful of counts. The chain couples TRBV28 to TRBJ2-4, with TRBD2 matching 11 bases. Per germline, CDR1 MDHEN and CDR2 SYDVKM. V lost 0 bases and J lost 0; bases outside the gene matches: 4. CDR3 length: 18 amino acids. The CDR3 bases are TGTGCCAGCAGTTTATGGCTAGCGGGAGGCCTAGCCAAAAACATTCAGTACTTC. Translation gives CASSLWLAGGLAKNIQYF.

The rearrangement links TRBV5-1 to TRBJ2-7; TRBD2 matches 16 bases. Germline lookup yields CDR1 SGHRS and CDR2 YFSETQ. This CDR3 spans 14 amino acids. The junction had 1 base not matched to a gene; V was cut back by 4 bases and J by 6 bases. CDR3 in DNA: TGCGCCAGCAGCGGGACTAGCGGGAGGGCCGAGCAGTACTTC. As protein: CASSGTSGRAEQYF.

This clonotype was counted only a few times. The chain combines TRBV19 with TRBJ1-1; unclear D gene. The CDR3 runs 15 residues. Deletions cut 5 bases from V and 1 base from J, with 14 bases between. CDR1 is LNHDA and CDR2 is SQIVND in the germline V gene (reference sequence). In DNA form, the CDR3 reads TGTGCCAGTAGTCTCGAGGGTCGATCGAACACTGAAGCTTTCTTT. As protein: CASSLEGRSNTEAFF.

On this clonotype: Mismatch with germline at one junction end may stem from a read error. The gene calls are TRBV7-7 and TRBJ2-5, with a weak D call TRBD2 (5 bases). CDR3 length: 16 amino acids. Per the germline V gene, CDR1 is SSHAT and CDR2 is FNYEAQ (reference sequence). The CDR3 region has the DNA TGTGCTAGCAGCCCCAGGTTAATAGCGCAGGAAGAGACCCAGTACTTC. It translates to CASSPRLIAQEETQYF.

This clonotype has a handful of counts. The V and J genes are TRBV5-5 and TRBJ2-5; 8 bases match TRBD2. This CDR3 is 16 amino acids long. In germline, CDR1 is SGHKS, CDR2 YYEKEE (reference sequence). After removal of 3 bases from V and 3 bases from J, the junction contained 10 bases not matched to a gene. This CDR3 is CASSSWQRESEETQYF. The CDR3 region has the DNA TGTGCCAGCAGCTCGTGGCAGCGGGAGTCGGAAGAGACCCAGTACTTC.

This clonotype appeared a few times. CDR3 residues: CASGPTGTSANNEQFF. The CDR3 DNA reads TGTGCCAGCGGCCCCACGGGGACTAGCGCGAACAATGAGCAGTTCTTC. The V and J genes are TRBV12-3 or TRBV12-4 and TRBJ2-1, with 10 positions matching TRBD2. V was pared by 8 bases and J by 5 bases, with 12 bases of the junction left unmatched. CDR3 length: 16 amino acids.

In DNA form, the CDR3 reads TGTGCCAGCAGACTAGCGGGGGCTAGTGTATACTTC. Its translation: CASRLAGASVYF. The chain is built from TRBV2 and TRBJ2-7, with 11 bases matching TRBD2. This CDR3 is built from 12 residues. In germline, CDR1 is SNHLY, CDR2 FYNNEI. V lost 6 bases, J lost 13 bases, and 8 bases stayed unmatched.

This clonotype occurred many times. The J gene is TRBJ1-1, the V gene TRBV20-1; D is uncertain. Trimming removed 2 bases from V and 6 bases from J, with 7 bases in between. Germline-derived CDR1 and CDR2 are DFQATT and SNEGSKA (reference sequence). The CDR3 contains 11 residues. The CDR3 DNA sequence: TGCAGTGCTAGATACGAAGCTGAAGCTTTCTTT. Translated, it gives CSARYEAEAFF.

This clonotype was seen a few times. The chain combines TRBV28 with TRBJ2-7; 12 bases are a match to TRBD2. After removal of 4 bases from V and 3 bases from J, the junction contained 4 bases not matched to a gene. This CDR3 spans 15 amino acids. CDR1 is MDHEN, CDR2 SYDVKM, per germline. This CDR3 is CASSSLLAGGYEQYF. The CDR3 nucleotides are TGTGCCAGCAGTTCCCTACTAGCGGGAGGCTACGAGCAGTACTTC.